These T cell receptor beta chains were read from a single sample in a study of CD8 T cell repertoires and HIV-1 epitope variants. Assay: immunoSEQ multiplex PCR; the TCRdb copy retains only in-frame clones and omits some. The profile covers approximately 5,300 clones, with 67% appearing a single time and 40% to 55% taken by the ten largest. Their antigens remain unidentified. Sequencing was carried out using cultured CD8+ T cells derived from PBMCs. The receptors stem from a male donor with HIV. CDR3s include the opening cysteine and the closing phenylalanine or tryptophan. A D gene is named only where the DNA matches it firmly. Where a row states a size, it is once, few, many or the class of an expanded clone; other rows omit it.

>.|TRBJ1-5|few|TRBV7-8
CASSLTQVGAGQPQHF
TGTGCCAGCAGTCTTACCCAGGTCGGGGCAGGGCAGCCCCAGCATTTT
>.|TRBJ1-1|.|TRBV4-3
CASSQEVPSREAFF
TGCGCCAGCAGCCAAGAGGTCCCCTCCCGGGAAGCTTTCTTT
>TRBD1|TRBJ2-2|.|TRBV5-1
CASSLVQGALTGELFF
TGCGCCAGCAGCTTGGTGCAGGGGGCTCTAACCGGGGAGCTGTTTTTT
>TRBD1|TRBJ1-1|few|TRBV10-3
CAISAGDAGTADEAFF
TGTGCCATCAGTGCCGGAGACGCGGGGACAGCTGATGAAGCTTTCTTT
>.|TRBJ2-1|once|TRBV19
CASSRSSYNEQFF
TGTGCCAGTAGCCGGAGCTCCTACAATGAGCAGTTCTTC
>TRBD1|TRBJ2-6|.|TRBV6-4
CASSREWTGAYSGANVLTF
TGTGCCAGCAGTCGTGAATGGACAGGGGCCTACTCTGGGGCCAACGTCCTGACTTTC
>TRBD2|TRBJ2-1|.|TRBV7-9
CASSVGTSGRAGNEQFF
TGTGCCAGCAGCGTAGGGACTAGCGGGAGGGCGGGGAATGAGCAGTTCTTC
>TRBD2|TRBJ2-2|.|TRBV27
CASRSTTTSGGASGLTGELFF
TGTGCCAGCAGATCCACCACCACTAGCGGGGGGGCCTCTGGACTAACCGGGGAGCTGTTTTTT
>.|TRBJ2-3|.|TRBV18
CASSPGTTGTDTQYF
TGTGCCAGCTCACCGGGGACCACCGGCACAGATACGCAGTATTTT
>.|TRBJ1-5|.|TRBV27
CASSLRQAASNQPQHF
TGTGCCAGCAGTTTAAGGCAGGCGGCCTCCAATCAGCCCCAGCATTTT
>TRBD1|TRBJ2-5|.|TRBV6-6
CASSQGQGAFSETQYF
TGTGCCAGCAGTCAGGGACAGGGGGCGTTTTCCGAGACCCAGTACTTC
>.|TRBJ2-7|.|TRBV5-6
CASSWSENMVYEQYF
TGTGCCAGCAGCTGGTCCGAAAATATGGTGTACGAGCAGTACTTC
>TRBD1|TRBJ2-1|medium-sized|TRBV29-1
CSVDHWDRYNEQFF
TGCAGCGTTGACCACTGGGACAGGTACAATGAGCAGTTCTTC
>TRBD2|TRBJ2-2|.|TRBV28
CASRRILAGFTGELFF
TGTGCCAGCAGACGTATACTAGCGGGATTCACCGGGGAGCTGTTTTTT
>.|TRBJ2-7|.|TRBV27
CASSPINYYEQYF
TGTGCCAGCAGCCCGATCAACTACTACGAGCAGTACTTC
>TRBD1|TRBJ1-6|.|TRBV9
CASSVEGTGGNSPLHF
TGTGCCAGCAGCGTAGAAGGGACAGGGGGTAATTCACCCCTCCACTTT
>.|TRBJ2-1|.|TRBV6-5
CATQTGSYNEQFF
TGTGCCACACAGACAGGTTCCTACAATGAGCAGTTCTTC
>TRBD1|TRBJ2-2|.|TRBV5-1
CASSSTGAGTGELFF
TGCGCCAGCAGCTCGACAGGGGCCGGAACCGGGGAGCTGTTTTTT
>TRBD1|TRBJ2-3|.|TRBV28
CASTPWDRGTDTQYF
TGTGCCAGCACCCCTTGGGACAGGGGGACAGATACGCAGTATTTT
>.|TRBJ2-7|.|TRBV5-6
CASSFRGLYEQYF
TGTGCCAGCAGCTTCAGGGGTCTGTACGAGCAGTACTTC
>.|TRBJ2-7|few|TRBV30
CAWSGDGYEQYF
TGTGCCTGGAGCGGGGACGGCTACGAGCAGTACTTC
>TRBD1|TRBJ2-7|.|TRBV7-2
CASSSEGTGDNSYEQYF
TGTGCCAGCAGCTCGGAAGGGACAGGGGATAACTCCTACGAGCAGTACTTC
>.|TRBJ2-5|.|TRBV4-3
CASSPSGEIQETQYF
TGCGCCAGCAGCCCGTCGGGGGAGATCCAAGAGACCCAGTACTTC
>.|TRBJ1-2|.|TRBV28
CASSSLLPGLTRGGYTF
TGTGCCAGCAGTTCCCTCTTACCAGGGTTAACCAGGGGTGGCTACACCTTC
>.|TRBJ1-3|.|TRBV4-2
CASSQDTGMFSGNTIYF
TGTGCCAGCAGCCAAGATACAGGGATGTTCTCTGGAAACACCATATATTTT
>.|TRBJ1-5|.|TRBV28
CASSLNVNQPQHF
TGTGCCAGCAGTTTAAACGTCAATCAGCCCCAGCATTTT
>.|TRBJ2-1|.|TRBV28
CASSWGSVEQFF
TGTGCCAGCAGTTGGGGTAGTGTTGAGCAGTTCTTC
>.|TRBJ2-3|.|TRBV6-5
CASSYRRQLGDTQYF
TGTGCCAGCAGTTACCGTCGTCAGTTGGGGGATACGCAGTATTTT
>TRBD1|TRBJ2-7|.|TRBV19
CASTTGTGSLYEQYF
TGTGCCAGTACCACCGGGACAGGGAGCCTCTACGAGCAGTACTTC
>.|TRBJ1-5|.|TRBV4-3
CASSQEVGLRPQHF
TGCGCCAGCAGCCAAGAGGTAGGTCTGCGGCCCCAGCATTTT
>.|TRBJ2-7|few|TRBV6-1
CASSPTDYEQYF
TGTGCCAGCAGTCCGACTGATTACGAGCAGTACTTC
>.|TRBJ2-1|.|TRBV7-3
CASSQYVGSYNEQFF
TGTGCCAGCAGCCAATATGTAGGCTCCTACAATGAGCAGTTCTTC
>.|TRBJ1-4|.|TRBV13
CASSDKGEKLFF
TGTGCCAGCAGCGATAAAGGAGAAAAACTGTTTTTT
>.|TRBJ2-1|once|TRBV20-1
CSANREGVLF
TGCAGTGCCAACAGGGAAGGGGTGCTCTTC
>.|TRBJ2-3|.|TRBV19
CASSPRDGSADTQYF
TGTGCCAGTAGCCCTCGGGACGGATCAGCAGATACGCAGTATTTT
>.|TRBJ1-1|.|TRBV5-4
CASSRRVNTEAFF
TGTGCCAGCAGCCGACGGGTGAACACTGAAGCTTTCTTT
>.|TRBJ2-1|.|TRBV5-8
CASSRDFNEQFF
TGTGCCAGCAGCCGGGACTTCAATGAGCAGTTCTTC
>.|TRBJ2-2|.|TRBV6-5
CASSYPRGGGELFF
TGTGCCAGCAGTTACCCCAGGGGAGGCGGGGAGCTGTTTTTT
>TRBD2|TRBJ2-1|.|TRBV15
CATSRDRGLAGTPNEQFF
TGTGCCACCAGCAGAGATCGGGGGCTAGCGGGGACTCCTAATGAGCAGTTCTTC
>TRBD2|TRBJ2-5|.|TRBV15
CATSRASGSPMETQYF
TGTGCCACCAGCAGGGCTAGCGGGAGCCCGATGGAGACCCAGTACTTC
>TRBD1|TRBJ1-6|.|TRBV5-8
CASRTRTGNSPLHF
TGTGCCAGCAGGACCAGGACAGGGAATTCACCCCTCCACTTT
>.|TRBJ2-2|.|TRBV9
CASSAQVSTGELFF
TGTGCCAGCAGCGCACAAGTCAGCACCGGGGAGCTGTTTTTT
>TRBD2|TRBJ2-5|.|TRBV6-5
CASSYSGTSGQETQYF
TGTGCCAGCAGTTACTCCGGGACTAGCGGCCAAGAGACCCAGTACTTC